Shown below are 25 T cell receptor beta chains from a single sample sequenced in a study of blood T cell repertoires in COVID-19. Measured with immunoSEQ multiplex PCR; TCRdb has only the in-frame clones, and not every one. The sample has 150,000 to 180,000 clones, 80% seen once. The sample was peripheral blood. These receptor sequences come from a man aged 60-69 years with acute or convalescent COVID-19.

This chain uses TRBV7-2 with TRBJ2-7; 11 positions agree with TRBD2. The CDR3 length is 17 residues. Germline trimming cut 5 bases from V and 3 bases from J; bases unmatched to any gene: 12. Per germline, CDR1 SGHTA and CDR2 FQGNSA. The CDR3 loop is CASSLLAGGTRVYEQYF. Written as DNA, the CDR3 is TGTGCCAGCAGCCTGCTAGCGGGGGGTACGAGGGTCTACGAGCAGTACTTC.

The gene calls are TRBV7-2 and TRBJ2-7; the D is unclear. The germline gives CDR1 SGHTA, CDR2 FQGNSA. The length of the CDR3 is 14 residues. V was trimmed by 1 base and J by 0 bases, leaving 7 bases between them. CDR3 sequence: CASSLGAGSYEQYF. In nucleotides, the CDR3 is TGTGCCAGCAGCTTAGGGGCAGGCTCCTACGAGCAGTACTTC.

The gene calls are TRBV7-9 and TRBJ1-2; 7 positions match TRBD1. CDR3 length equals 14 residues. V was clipped by 2 bases and J by 8 bases; unmatched bases: 8. CDR1 and CDR2 (germline): SEHNR, FQNEAQ (reference sequence). Here the CDR3 reads CASSLSKGAYGYTF. The CDR3 bases are TGTGCCAGCAGCTTAAGTAAGGGGGCGTACGGCTACACCTTC.

This sequence joins TRBV7-2 and TRBJ2-7, with 10 bases aligning to TRBD1. The CDR3 has 14 residues. Germline V gives CDR1 SGHTA, CDR2 FQGNSA. The V segment lost 4 bases and the J segment 4 bases; nucleotides outside the gene matches: 4. CDR3 bases: TGTGCCAGCAGCTACGACAGGGGGCCATACGAGCAGTACTTC. This codes for CASSYDRGPYEQYF.

There are a few counts of this clone. J is TRBJ1-5 and V is TRBV7-8, with D possibly TRBD1 on 5 matching bases. Trimming removed 2 bases at V and 0 bases at J, with 11 bases between. Germline V CDR1 and CDR2: SGHVS, FQNEAQ. CDR3 length: 16 residues. The CDR3: CASSLNRSISNQPQHF. The CDR3 DNA follows: TGTGCCAGCAGCTTAAACAGGAGCATTAGCAATCAGCCCCAGCATTTT.

The chain couples TRBV11-2 to TRBJ2-3; 13 bases match TRBD2. The CDR3 totals 15 residues. The germline V gene has CDR1 SGHAT and CDR2 FQNNGV. J was trimmed by 2 bases and V by 7 bases; bases with no gene match: 3. The CDR3 bases are TGTGCCAGCAAGGGACTAGCGGGATCCACAGATACGCAGTATTTT. Its protein is CASKGLAGSTDTQYF. The full variable domain, with the rest looked up from reference TRBV11-2 and TRBJ2-3, is EAGVAQSPRYKIIEKRQSVAFWCNPISGHATLYWYQQILGQGPKLLIQFQNNGVVDDSQLPKDRFSAERLKGVDSTLKIQPAKLEDSAVYLCASKGLAGSTDTQYFGPGTRLTVL.

CDR3 protein: CASRGGGEKLFF. The DNA of the CDR3 is TGTGCCAGCAGGGGAGGCGGTGAAAAACTGTTTTTT. The chain links TRBV25-1 to TRBJ1-4; the D is unclear. This CDR3 spans 12 amino acids. Trimming pared 6 bases from V and 7 bases from J, leaving 9 bases between. Looked up from germline, CDR1 is MGHDK and CDR2 is SYGVNS.

This clone has only a few counts. The chain is built from TRBV5-1 and TRBJ2-1; the D gene is possibly TRBD2 (5 bases). Germline CDR1 reads SGHRS; CDR2 reads YFSETQ. CDR3 length: 16 amino acids. Trimming removed 4 bases at V and 8 bases at J, with 22 bases between. The CDR3 region is CASSKLVGLRADEQFF. In DNA form, the CDR3 reads TGCGCCAGCAGCAAACTCGTAGGGCTGAGGGCGGATGAGCAGTTCTTC.

The chain is built from TRBV20-1 and TRBJ1-5, with D possibly TRBD1 on 5 matching bases. This CDR3 contains 17 residues. Germline V CDR1 and CDR2: DFQATT, SNEGSKA (reference sequence). Trimming removed 3 bases from V and 1 base from J, with 19 bases in between. CDR3 sequence: CSASGKWGVRSNQPQHF. CDR3 nucleotides: TGCAGTGCTAGTGGGAAATGGGGGGTCAGGAGCAATCAGCCCCAGCATTTT.

The chain joins TRBV12-5 to TRBJ2-7; a possible D gene is TRBD2 (6 bases). The CDR3 runs 17 residues. CDR1 LGHNT and CDR2 FRNRAP come from the germline V gene. V was trimmed by 1 base and J by 0 bases, leaving 16 bases between them. CDR3 DNA sequence: TGTGCTAGTGGTTTGGATACCGTAATGGAGGGCTCCTACGAGCAGTACTTC. It specifies CASGLDTVMEGSYEQYF. The full variable domain, with the rest looked up from reference TRBV12-5 and TRBJ2-7, is DARVTQTPRHKVTEMGQEVTMRCQPILGHNTVFWYRQTMMQGLELLAYFRNRAPLDDSGMPKDRFSAEMPDATLATLKIQPSEPRDSAVYFCASGLDTVMEGSYEQYFGPGTRLTVT.

This clone was recorded once. J is TRBJ1-2 and V is TRBV9, with D possibly TRBD1 on 6 matching bases. This CDR3 comprises 13 residues. CDR1 and CDR2 (germline): SGDLS, YYNGEE. The V gene lost 3 bases and the J gene lost 9 bases, with 15 bases spanning the gap. In DNA form, the CDR3 reads TGTGCCAGCAGCGGACAGGTCCTATCGAGCTACACCTTC. It codes for CASSGQVLSSYTF.

This clone came up a few times. The chain uses TRBV13 and TRBJ1-3; no definite D call. Trimming took off 3 bases at V and 0 bases at J, with 9 bases between the two ends. The CDR3 has 15 amino acids. Germline V gives CDR1 PRHDT, CDR2 FYEKMQ (reference sequence). The CDR3 DNA is TGTGCCAGCAGCTTCACAGTACTCTCTGGAAACACCATATATTTT. Its protein product is CASSFTVLSGNTIYF.

The chain has TRBV5-1 and TRBJ2-3; TRBD2 might be the D (5 bases). The V gene's germline CDR1 is SGHRS and CDR2 YFSETQ. Trimming pared 4 bases from V and 6 bases from J, leaving 24 bases between. The CDR3 has 17 amino acids. CDR3 loop: CASSPRSGSHRTDTQYF. As DNA, the CDR3 is TGCGCCAGCAGCCCAAGAAGCGGTAGCCACAGAACGGATACGCAGTATTTT.

This clone was seen repeatedly, ten times or more. This rearrangement joins TRBV4-2 to TRBJ1-5, with D possibly TRBD1 on 6 matching bases. From germline, CDR1 is LGHNA and CDR2 YNFKEQ. This CDR3 has 17 amino acids. Deletions cut 2 bases from V and 3 bases from J, with 17 bases between. Here the CDR3 reads CASSQLGGGPDNQPQHF. The CDR3 DNA reads TGTGCCAGCAGCCAACTGGGAGGGGGGCCCGACAATCAGCCCCAGCATTTT.

This chain joins TRBV28 and TRBJ2-1; D may be TRBD2 (5 bases). The V end was cut by 6 bases, the J end by 4 bases, with 13 bases between. There are 14 residues in the CDR3. Germline lookup yields CDR1 MDHEN and CDR2 SYDVKM. The CDR3 nucleotides read TGTGCCAGCAGCCCTCGGGCGGGTTACAATGAGCAGTTCTTC. Protein: CASSPRAGYNEQFF.

This clone was recorded once. This rearrangement joins TRBV3-1 (or the pseudogene TRBV3-2) to TRBJ2-7; 11 nucleotides agree with TRBD2. The germline CDR1 and CDR2 sequences are LGHDT and YNNKEL (reference sequence). The CDR3 spans 18 residues. Losses at the gene ends were 4 bases for V and 0 bases for J; bases not matched to a gene: 11. Here the CDR3 reads CASSPLGTSGGRSYEQYF. CDR3 coding DNA: TGTGCCAGCAGCCCCTTAGGAACTAGCGGGGGCCGCTCCTACGAGCAGTACTTC.

The J gene is TRBJ2-1, the V gene TRBV29-1; D may be TRBD2 (5 bases). Trimming stripped 6 bases from V and 7 bases from J, with 13 bases between. The CDR3 length is 12 residues. Germline CDR1 reads SQVTM; CDR2 reads ANQGSEA. The CDR3 reads CSVRTGPNEQFF. Written as DNA, the CDR3 is TGCAGCGTCCGGACTGGGCCAAATGAGCAGTTCTTC.

J is TRBJ1-2 and V is TRBV4-2, with D perhaps TRBD1 (5 bases). This CDR3 comprises 15 residues. In germline, CDR1 is LGHNA, CDR2 YNFKEQ. V lost 1 base and J 3 bases, leaving 12 bases between the germline ends. The CDR3 DNA reads as TGTGCCAGCAGCCAAGCTCCGACAGCCCACTATGGCTACACCTTC. Its translation: CASSQAPTAHYGYTF.

The V and J genes are TRBV6-6 and TRBJ1-6; 8 bases map to TRBD1. This CDR3 contains 13 residues. Germline V gives CDR1 MNHNY, CDR2 SVGAGI (reference sequence). V was clipped by 5 bases and J by 9 bases; unmatched bases: 3. The CDR3 is CASSPDRVSPLHF. As DNA, the CDR3 is TGTGCCAGCAGTCCGGACAGGGTTTCACCCCTCCACTTT.

The V call is TRBV7-8, the J call TRBJ1-2; tentatively, D is TRBD1 (6 bases). Trimming removed 4 bases from V and 4 bases from J, with 16 bases in between. CDR1 is SGHVS and CDR2 is FQNEAQ in the germline V gene. The CDR3 consists of 15 residues. The CDR3 reads CASSSDRTAAYGYTF. As DNA, the CDR3 is TGTGCCAGCAGCTCGGATCGGACAGCTGCCTATGGCTACACCTTC.

The chain uses TRBV15 and TRBJ2-2; D uncertain. This CDR3 contains 13 residues. The germline V gene has CDR1 LNHNV and CDR2 YYDKDF (reference sequence). V was clipped by 0 bases and J by 5 bases, with 4 bases between them. CDR3 in DNA: TGTGCCACCAGCAGAGATCGTACCGGGGAGCTGTTTTTT. It yields the protein CATSRDRTGELFF.

The chain recombines TRBV29-1 with TRBJ2-7; 9 nucleotides agree with TRBD2. This CDR3 has 14 residues. V was clipped by 4 bases and J by 6 bases; unmatched bases: 10. Per germline, CDR1 SQVTM and CDR2 ANQGSEA. The CDR3 bases are TGCAGCGTTGCGCTGGCTAGCGGGAAGAGCGAGCAGTACTTC. It codes for CSVALASGKSEQYF.

The rearrangement uses TRBV12-5 and TRBJ1-5; D remains ambiguous. Per the germline V gene, CDR1 is LGHNT and CDR2 is FRNRAP. This CDR3 region has 13 residues. Between the trimmed V and J ends, which lost 1 base and 5 bases, there was a span of 6 bases. In DNA form, the CDR3 reads TGTGCTAGTGGTTTGGCCCAGTATCAGCCCCAGCATTTT. Its translation is CASGLAQYQPQHF. Drawing the rest from reference TRBV12-5 and TRBJ1-5, the complete variable domain is DARVTQTPRHKVTEMGQEVTMRCQPILGHNTVFWYRQTMMQGLELLAYFRNRAPLDDSGMPKDRFSAEMPDATLATLKIQPSEPRDSAVYFCASGLAQYQPQHFGDGTRLSIL.

The rearrangement links TRBV4-2 to TRBJ2-7; TRBD2 is a possible D gene (5 bases). CDR1 LGHNA and CDR2 YNFKEQ come from the germline V gene. Trimming cost V 0 bases and J 4 bases, with 10 bases left between them. This CDR3 has 14 amino acids. CDR3 region: CASSQDRSGYEQYF. The CDR3 DNA reads TGTGCCAGCAGCCAAGATCGGTCGGGATACGAGCAGTACTTC.

This clone appeared once. CDR3 region: CASSILSQPQHF. The CDR3 DNA reads as TGTGCCAGTAGTATCCTAAGTCAGCCCCAGCATTTT. The chain recombines TRBV19 with TRBJ1-5; no definite D call. The germline gives CDR1 LNHDA, CDR2 SQIVND (reference sequence). V was pared by 3 bases and J by 6 bases, with 6 bases between. The CDR3 has 12 amino acids.